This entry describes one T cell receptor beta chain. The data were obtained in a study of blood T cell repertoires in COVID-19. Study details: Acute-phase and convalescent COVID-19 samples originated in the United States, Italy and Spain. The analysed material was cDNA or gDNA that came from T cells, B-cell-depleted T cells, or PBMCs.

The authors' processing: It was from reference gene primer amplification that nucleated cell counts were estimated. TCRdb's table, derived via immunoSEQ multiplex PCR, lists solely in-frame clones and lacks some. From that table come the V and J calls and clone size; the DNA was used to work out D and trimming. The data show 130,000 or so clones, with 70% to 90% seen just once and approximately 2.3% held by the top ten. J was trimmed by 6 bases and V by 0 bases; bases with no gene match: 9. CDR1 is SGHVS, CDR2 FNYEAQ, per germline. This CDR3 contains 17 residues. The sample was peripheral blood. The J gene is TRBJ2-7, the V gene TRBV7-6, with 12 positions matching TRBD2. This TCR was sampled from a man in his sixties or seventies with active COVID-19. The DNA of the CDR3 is TGTGCCAGCAGCTTAGCTCTAGCGGGGGGGGGCCAGGGCGAGCAGTACTTC. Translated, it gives CASSLALAGGGQGEQYF.